This T cell receptor beta chain was observed in a study of OX40 agonist ivuxolimab in advanced cancers. Study-wide background: With ivuxolimab, an agonistic anti-OX40 (CD134) antibody, patients were treated. Prior checkpoint blockade (anti-PD-1, anti-PD-L1 or anti-CTLA-4) was permitted; around 39% had it. Overall study findings and caveats: Clones of CD4+ and CD8+ blood T cells grew by week 6 at doses of 0.1 to 3.0 mg/kg. Expanded peripheral T cell antigen specificity was not determined.

Germline V gene data show CDR1 as MNHNS and CDR2 as SASEGT. The CDR3 length is 15 residues. V gave up 6 bases and J gave up 1 base; unmatched junction bases: 7. Worth noting for this clone: Its antigen remains unidentified.

The method was immunoSEQ multiplex PCR; TCRdb's version includes in-frame clones alone and lacks a portion of them. The sample includes around 46,000 clones, around nine tenths of them seen just once. The sample in question was CD4+ or CD8+ T cells sorted from blood, obtained in a trial of the OX40 agonist ivuxolimab. This rearrangement joins TRBV6-1 to TRBJ2-7; 9 bases map to TRBD1. This TCR was sampled from an adult with an advanced solid tumor such as melanoma, head and neck, liver or kidney cancer. The CDR3 bases are TGTGCCAGCAGCGAACTGGGGACAGGGTCCTACGAGCAGTACTTC. Its protein is CASSELGTGSYEQYF.